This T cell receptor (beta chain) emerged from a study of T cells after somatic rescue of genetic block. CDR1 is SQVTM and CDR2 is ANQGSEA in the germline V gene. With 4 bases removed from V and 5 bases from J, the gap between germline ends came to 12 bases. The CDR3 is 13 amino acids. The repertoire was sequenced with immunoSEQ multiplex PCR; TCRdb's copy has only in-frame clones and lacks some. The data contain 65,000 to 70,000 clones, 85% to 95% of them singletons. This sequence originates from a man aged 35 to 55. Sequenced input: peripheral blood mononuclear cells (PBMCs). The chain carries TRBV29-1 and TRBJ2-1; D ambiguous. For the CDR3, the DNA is TGCAGCGTTGGACGCTACCTTGACAATGAGCAGTTCTTC. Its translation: CSVGRYLDNEQFF.